This paragraph reports one TCR beta chain. What it binds is not known. The entry originates in a study of cytomegalovirus exposure and HLA in healthy donors. Points from the study as a whole: DRB1 had the most TCR associations and HLA-C the fewest, a later analysis found, with rates varying by HLA locus. Reportedly, fewer N-insertions than the roughly 700-donor mean appeared in an Asian-associated ancestry cluster in a later analysis.

Vbeta (60) and Jbeta (13) primers were used in the PCR. Generated by immunoSEQ multiplex PCR, the TCRdb table keeps only in-frame clones and is missing some. The profile shows around 120,000 clones, less than 85% of them singletons. The CDR3 runs 14 residues. V lost 4 bases and J lost 2, with 10 bases in between. In germline, CDR1 is SGHRS, CDR2 YFSETQ. This chain connects TRBV5-1 to TRBJ1-3, with a weak D call TRBD1 (6 bases). The TCR was taken from a man aged 50 to 60 in good health and CMV-seropositive. What was sequenced was PBMCs. The CDR3 sequence is CASSEQGAGNTIYF. The CDR3, as DNA: TGCGCCAGCAGCGAACAGGGAGCTGGAAACACCATATATTTT.